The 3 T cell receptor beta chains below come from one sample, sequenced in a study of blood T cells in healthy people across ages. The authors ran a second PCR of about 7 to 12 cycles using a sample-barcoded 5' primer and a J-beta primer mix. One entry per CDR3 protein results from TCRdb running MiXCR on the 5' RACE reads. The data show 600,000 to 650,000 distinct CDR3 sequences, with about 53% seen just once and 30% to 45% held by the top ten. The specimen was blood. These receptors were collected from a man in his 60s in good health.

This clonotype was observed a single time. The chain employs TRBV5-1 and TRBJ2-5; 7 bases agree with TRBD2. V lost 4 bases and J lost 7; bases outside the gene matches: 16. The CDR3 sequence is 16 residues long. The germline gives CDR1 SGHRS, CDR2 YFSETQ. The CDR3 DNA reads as TGCGCCAGCAGCCCGATATCCAGCGGGGAAGTGGGGACCCAGTACTTC. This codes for CASSPISSGEVGTQYF. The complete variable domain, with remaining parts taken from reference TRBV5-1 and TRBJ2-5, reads KAGVTQTPRYLIKTRGQQVTLSCSPISGHRSVSWYQQTPGQGLQFLFEYFSETQRNKGNFPGRFSGRQFSNSRSEMNVSTLELGDSALYLCASSPISSGEVGTQYFGPGTRLLVL.

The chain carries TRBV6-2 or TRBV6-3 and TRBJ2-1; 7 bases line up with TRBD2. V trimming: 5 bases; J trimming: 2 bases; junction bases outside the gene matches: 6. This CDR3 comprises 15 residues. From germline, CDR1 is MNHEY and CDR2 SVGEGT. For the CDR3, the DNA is TGTGCCAGCAGTCTCCGGGACTATCCCTACAATGAGCAGTTCTTC. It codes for CASSLRDYPYNEQFF.

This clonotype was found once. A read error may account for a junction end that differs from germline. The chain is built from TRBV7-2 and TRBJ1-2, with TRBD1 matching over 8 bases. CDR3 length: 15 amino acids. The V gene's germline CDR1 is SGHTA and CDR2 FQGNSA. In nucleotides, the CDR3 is TGTGCCAGCAGCTTATGGGCGACAGGGGTCAGTGGCTACACCTTT. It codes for CASSLWATGVSGYTF.